These 9 T cell receptor beta chains came from one sample sequenced in a study of T-cell reconstitution after alpha-beta-depleted transplantation in children. Preparation of the TCRbeta library involved a method that used unique molecular identifiers. MiXCR, applied by TCRdb to the PCR reads, yields one record per CDR3 protein. The sample lists roughly 220,000 distinct CDR3 sequences, 9.7% occurring once. The sample in question was PBMCs from the stem cell graft donor, obtained from the stem cell graft. These receptors all come from a human donor who donated a stem cell graft to a child with SCID.

This clonotype was counted ten times or more. Compared with germline, one end of the junction differs, possibly owing to a read error. This chain links TRBV19 with TRBJ2-3; D possibly uses TRBD1 or TRBD2 (5 bases each). The CDR3 sequence is 15 residues long. CDR1 and CDR2 (germline): LNHDA, SQIVND (reference sequence). The CDR3 DNA follows: TGTGCCAGTAGTATGGGACCACGGGGCACATATACGCAGTATTTT. Translated: CASSMGPRGTYTQYF.

Concerning this clonotype: This sequence may be a read error, since a much larger clone differs from it by one base. This chain links TRBV29-1 with TRBJ1-1; TRBD1 matches 8 bases. The germline V gene has CDR1 SQVTM and CDR2 ANQGSEA. CDR3 length: 13 residues. This CDR3 is CSVETGANTKAFF. CDR3 DNA: TGCAGCGTTGAGACAGGGGCGAACACTAAAGCTTTCTTT.

This clonotype was picked up many times. The chain's CDR3 is CASSLSGRALETQYF. The CDR3 region has the DNA TGTGCCAGCAGTTTATCCGGCAGGGCTTTGGAGACCCAGTACTTC. The chain joins TRBV27 to TRBJ2-5; the D gene is possibly TRBD1 (5 bases). V was pared by 0 bases and J by 5 bases, with 13 bases between. CDR1 is MNHEY, CDR2 SMNVEV, per germline (reference sequence). The CDR3 is 15 amino acids.

This clonotype was observed many times. This chain links TRBV20-1 with TRBJ2-1; TRBD2 matches at 9 bases. CDR3 length: 16 amino acids. Germline V CDR1 and CDR2: DFQATT, SNEGSKA (reference sequence). The V gene end was trimmed by 3 bases and the J gene end by 0 bases; junction bases not matched to a gene: 6. The CDR3 spells CSASSSGTFSYNEQFF. The CDR3 DNA sequence: TGCAGTGCTAGTTCTAGCGGGACTTTCTCCTACAATGAGCAGTTCTTC.

This clonotype was counted at least ten times. This rearrangement joins TRBV18 to TRBJ2-7; tentatively, D is TRBD1 or TRBD2 (5 bases each). CDR3 length: 15 residues. Germline CDR1 and CDR2: KGHSH and LQKENI. The V and J ends lost 6 bases and 5 bases respectively, with 20 bases between them. The DNA for the CDR3 is TGTGCCAGCTCCTCCACAGGCGGCATGGGAGACGAGCAGTACTTC. Residues: CASSSTGGMGDEQYF. Full variable domain (missing parts from reference TRBV18 and TRBJ2-7): NAGVMQNPRHLVRRRGQEARLRCSPMKGHSHVYWYRQLPEEGLKFMVYLQKENIIDESGMPKERFSAEFPKEGPSILRIQQVVRGDSAAYFCASSSTGGMGDEQYFGPGTRLTVT.

Many counts were recorded for this clonotype. The chain combines TRBV10-3 with TRBJ1-2, with a possible D match to TRBD1 (5 bases). The germline gives CDR1 ENHRY, CDR2 SYGVKD. V dropped 8 bases and J dropped 2 bases, with 9 bases sitting between them. The CDR3 spans 12 residues. The CDR3 loop reads CAIGTHNYGYTF. For the CDR3, the DNA is TGTGCCATCGGGACGCACAACTATGGCTACACCTTC.

This clonotype has a count of ten or more. CDR3 loop: CSGAGGDTQYF. CDR3 nucleotides: TGCAGCGGCGCAGGGGGGGATACGCAGTATTTT. The genes are TRBV29-1 and TRBJ2-3; TRBD1 might be the D (7 bases). V was clipped by 7 bases and J by 6 bases, with 11 bases between them. The CDR3 is made up of 11 amino acids. Per germline, CDR1 SQVTM and CDR2 ANQGSEA.

This clonotype was seen repeatedly, ten times or more. The chain combines TRBV3-1 with TRBJ2-3; D is unresolved. CDR3 length: 15 amino acids. V was shortened by 2 bases and J by 4 bases, with 13 bases between the two germline ends. The germline V gene encodes CDR1 LGHDT and CDR2 YNNKEL (reference sequence). CDR3 in amino acids: CASSQFGPGADTQYF. In nucleotides, the CDR3 is TGTGCCAGCAGCCAATTCGGTCCTGGAGCAGATACGCAGTATTTT.

This clonotype was observed at least ten times. This chain joins TRBV5-1 and TRBJ1-2; D is ambiguous. This CDR3 spans 12 amino acids. Per the germline V gene, CDR1 is SGHRS and CDR2 is YFSETQ. V was shortened by 3 bases and J by 2 bases, with 5 bases between the two germline ends. The DNA for the CDR3 is TGCGCCAGCAGCTGGGGAAACTATGGCTACACCTTC. Its translation: CASSWGNYGYTF. The full variable domain, rest sourced from reference TRBV5-1 and TRBJ1-2, is KAGVTQTPRYLIKTRGQQVTLSCSPISGHRSVSWYQQTPGQGLQFLFEYFSETQRNKGNFPGRFSGRQFSNSRSEMNVSTLELGDSALYLCASSWGNYGYTFGSGTRLTVV.